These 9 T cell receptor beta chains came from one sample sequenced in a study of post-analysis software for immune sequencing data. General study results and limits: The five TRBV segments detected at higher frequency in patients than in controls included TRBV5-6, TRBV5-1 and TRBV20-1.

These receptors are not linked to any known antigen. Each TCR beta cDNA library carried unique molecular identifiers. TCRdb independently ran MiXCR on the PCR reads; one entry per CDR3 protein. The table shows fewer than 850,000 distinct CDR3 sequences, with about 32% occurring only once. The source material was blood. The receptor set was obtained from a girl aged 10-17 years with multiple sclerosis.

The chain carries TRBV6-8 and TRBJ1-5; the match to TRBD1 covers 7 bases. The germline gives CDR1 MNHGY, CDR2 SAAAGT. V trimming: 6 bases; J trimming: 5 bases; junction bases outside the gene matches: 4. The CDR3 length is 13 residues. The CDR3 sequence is CASRRQGHQPQHF. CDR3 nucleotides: TGTGCCAGCAGGAGACAGGGCCATCAGCCCCAGCATTTT.

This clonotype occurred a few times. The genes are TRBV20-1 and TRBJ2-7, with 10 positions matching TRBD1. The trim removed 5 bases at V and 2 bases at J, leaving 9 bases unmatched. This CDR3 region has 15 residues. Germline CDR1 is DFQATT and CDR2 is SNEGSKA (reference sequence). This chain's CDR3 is CSAPRQGAPPYEQYF. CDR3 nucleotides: TGCAGTGCTCCTAGACAGGGGGCGCCTCCCTACGAGCAGTACTTC.

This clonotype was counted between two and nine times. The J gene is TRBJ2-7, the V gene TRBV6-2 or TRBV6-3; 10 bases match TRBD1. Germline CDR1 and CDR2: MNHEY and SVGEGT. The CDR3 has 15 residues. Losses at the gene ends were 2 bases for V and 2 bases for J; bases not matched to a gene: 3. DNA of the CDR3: TGTGCCAGCAGTTACCCGGGGACAGGGGCCTACGAGCAGTACTTC. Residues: CASSYPGTGAYEQYF.

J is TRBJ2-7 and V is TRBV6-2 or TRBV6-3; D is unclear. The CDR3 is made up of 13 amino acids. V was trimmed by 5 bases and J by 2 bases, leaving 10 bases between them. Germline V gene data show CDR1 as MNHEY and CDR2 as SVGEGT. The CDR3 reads CASSGRPAYEQYF. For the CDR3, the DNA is TGTGCCAGCAGTGGACGTCCTGCCTACGAGCAGTACTTC.

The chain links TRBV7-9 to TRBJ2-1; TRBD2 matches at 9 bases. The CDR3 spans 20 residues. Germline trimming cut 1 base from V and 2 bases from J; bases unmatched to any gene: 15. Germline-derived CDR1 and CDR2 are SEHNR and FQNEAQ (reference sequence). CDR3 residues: CASSLGVGLAGRKTYNEQFF. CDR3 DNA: TGTGCCAGCAGCTTAGGAGTAGGGCTAGCGGGACGTAAAACCTACAATGAGCAGTTCTTC.

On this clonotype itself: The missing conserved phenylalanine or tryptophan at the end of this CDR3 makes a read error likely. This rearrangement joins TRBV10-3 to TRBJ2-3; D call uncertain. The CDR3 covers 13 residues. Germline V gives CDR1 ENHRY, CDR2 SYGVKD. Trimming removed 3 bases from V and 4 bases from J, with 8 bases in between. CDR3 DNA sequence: TGTGCCATCAGTGACCGACTCGCAGATACGCAGTATTTG. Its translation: CAISDRLADTQYL.

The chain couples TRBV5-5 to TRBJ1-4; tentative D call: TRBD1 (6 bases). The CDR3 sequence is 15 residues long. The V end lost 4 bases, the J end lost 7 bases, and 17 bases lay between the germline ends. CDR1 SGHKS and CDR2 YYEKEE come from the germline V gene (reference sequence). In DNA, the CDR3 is TGTGCCAGCAGCCCCTTACAGGAGGGGGGTGAAAAACTGTTTTTT. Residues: CASSPLQEGGEKLFF.

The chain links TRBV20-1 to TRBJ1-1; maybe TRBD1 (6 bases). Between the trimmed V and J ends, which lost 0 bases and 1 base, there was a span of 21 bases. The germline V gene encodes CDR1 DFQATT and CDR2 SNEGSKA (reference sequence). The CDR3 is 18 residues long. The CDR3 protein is CSARDLAQGSIRNTEAFF. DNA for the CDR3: TGCAGTGCTAGAGATCTAGCCCAGGGGAGTATCAGGAACACTGAAGCTTTCTTT.

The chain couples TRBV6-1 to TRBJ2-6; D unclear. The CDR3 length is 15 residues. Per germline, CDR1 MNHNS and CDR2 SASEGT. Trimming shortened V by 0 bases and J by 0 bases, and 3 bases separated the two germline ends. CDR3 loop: CASSEASSGANVLTF. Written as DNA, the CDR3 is TGTGCCAGCAGTGAAGCCAGCTCTGGGGCCAACGTCCTGACTTTC.